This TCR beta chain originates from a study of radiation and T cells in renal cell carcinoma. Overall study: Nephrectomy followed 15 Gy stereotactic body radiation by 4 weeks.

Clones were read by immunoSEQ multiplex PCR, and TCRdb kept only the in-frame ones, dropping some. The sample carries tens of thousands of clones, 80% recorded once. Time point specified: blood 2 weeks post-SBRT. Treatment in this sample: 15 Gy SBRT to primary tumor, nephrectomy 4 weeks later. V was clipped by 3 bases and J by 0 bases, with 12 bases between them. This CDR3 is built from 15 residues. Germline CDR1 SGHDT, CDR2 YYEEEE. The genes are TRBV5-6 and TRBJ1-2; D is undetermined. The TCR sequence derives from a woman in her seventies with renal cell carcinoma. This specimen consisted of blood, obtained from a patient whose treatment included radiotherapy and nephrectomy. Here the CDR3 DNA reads TGTGCCAGCAGCTCCTCTCGGGAGTCTAACTATGGCTACACCTTC. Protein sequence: CASSSSRESNYGYTF.